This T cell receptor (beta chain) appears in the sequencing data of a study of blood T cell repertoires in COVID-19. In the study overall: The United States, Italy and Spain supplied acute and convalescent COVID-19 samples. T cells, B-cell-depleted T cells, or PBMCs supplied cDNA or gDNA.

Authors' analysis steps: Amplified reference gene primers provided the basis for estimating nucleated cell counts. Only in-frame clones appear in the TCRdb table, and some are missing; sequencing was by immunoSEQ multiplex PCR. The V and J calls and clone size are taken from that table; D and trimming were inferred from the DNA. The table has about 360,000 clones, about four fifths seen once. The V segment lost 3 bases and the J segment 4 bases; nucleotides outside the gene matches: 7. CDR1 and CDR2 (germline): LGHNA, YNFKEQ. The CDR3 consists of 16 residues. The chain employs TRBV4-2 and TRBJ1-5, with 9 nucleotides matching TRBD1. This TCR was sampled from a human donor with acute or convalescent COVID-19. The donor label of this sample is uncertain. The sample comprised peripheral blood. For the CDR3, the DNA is TGTGCCAGCAGCCACTCGGACAGGGGACGGAATCAGCCCCAGCATTTT. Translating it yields CASSHSDRGRNQPQHF.